Listed below are T cell receptor beta chains from one sample, sequenced in a study of T-cell reconstitution after alpha-beta-depleted transplantation in children. A single record per CDR3 protein comes from TCRdb applying MiXCR to the PCR reads. The table includes about 580,000 distinct CDR3 sequences, roughly 23% detected once. Sequenced here: PBMCs, mostly from graft donor cells, sampled 360 days after TCRalphabeta/CD19-depleted stem cell transplant. The receptor set was obtained from a boy in the first two years of life who had a stem cell transplant for acute myeloid leukemia, so the T cells may come from the graft donor. CDR3s include the opening cysteine and the closing phenylalanine or tryptophan. The D gene is left open where the match is weak. Clone size, where shown, is once, few, many, or a class for clones that have expanded.

D: .
V: TRBV11-2
J: TRBJ1-4
size: few
CDR3: CASSGEKLFF
DNA: TGTGCCAGCTCGGGGGAAAAACTGTTTTTT

D: TRBD2
V: TRBV11-2
J: TRBJ2-2
size: .
CDR3: CASSQSGGNTGELFF
DNA: TGTGCCAGCAGCCAAAGCGGGGGTAACACCGGGGAGCTGTTTTTT

D: .
V: TRBV20-1
J: TRBJ1-5
size: few
CDR3: CSARKEGTLNQPQHF
DNA: TGCAGTGCTAGGAAGGAGGGAACCCTCAATCAGCCCCAGCATTTT

D: .
V: TRBV12-3/TRBV12-4
J: TRBJ2-7
size: .
CDR3: CASSPPGTGNYEQYF
DNA: TGTGCCAGCAGTCCCCCCGGGACGGGGAACTACGAGCAGTACTTC

D: TRBD1
V: TRBV14
J: TRBJ1-2
size: .
CDR3: CASSRTGTGGYTF
DNA: TGTGCCAGCAGCCGAACCGGGACAGGCGGCTACACCTTC

D: .
V: TRBV7-9
J: TRBJ2-2
size: many
CDR3: CASSYKSGQTRGTGELFF
DNA: TGTGCCAGCAGCTACAAGAGCGGACAGACAAGGGGAACCGGGGAGCTGTTTTTT

D: TRBD1
V: TRBV6-1
J: TRBJ2-4
size: many
CDR3: CATRDRIAKNIQYF
DNA: TGTGCCACCCGGGACAGAATAGCCAAAAACATTCAGTACTTC

D: TRBD2
V: TRBV12-3/TRBV12-4
J: TRBJ2-3
size: .
CDR3: CASSVTSGGPSTDTQYF
DNA: TGTGCCAGCAGTGTGACTAGCGGGGGGCCTAGCACAGATACGCAGTATTTT

D: TRBD2
V: TRBV5-4
J: TRBJ2-3
size: .
CDR3: CASSSQPWGGPTDTQYF
DNA: TGTGCCAGCAGCTCCCAACCGTGGGGGGGACCCACAGATACGCAGTATTTT

D: TRBD1
V: TRBV9
J: TRBJ2-1
size: few
CDR3: CASSPDRGENEQFF
DNA: TGTGCCAGCAGCCCAGACAGGGGGGAGAATGAGCAGTTCTTC

D: TRBD2
V: TRBV10-3
J: TRBJ2-3
size: many
CDR3: CAISGRLAGDPSSYTDTQYF
DNA: TGTGCCATCAGTGGGCGACTAGCGGGGGACCCGTCCAGCTACACAGATACGCAGTATTTT

D: TRBD2
V: TRBV7-2
J: TRBJ2-1
size: few
CDR3: CASSSYSGGATTNEQFF
DNA: TGTGCCAGCAGCTCATACAGCGGGGGGGCGACAACCAATGAGCAGTTCTTC

D: .
V: TRBV5-5
J: TRBJ1-6
size: .
CDR3: CASIRGETPGPSPLHF
DNA: TGTGCCAGCATCCGCGGAGAGACGCCTGGACCTTCACCCCTCCACTTT

D: TRBD2
V: TRBV5-1
J: TRBJ2-5
size: many
CDR3: CASSLFAGGLQETQYF
DNA: TGCGCCAGCAGCTTGTTTGCGGGGGGGCTCCAAGAGACCCAGTACTTC

D: .
V: TRBV6-1
J: TRBJ2-4
size: many
CDR3: CASSETRSKNIQYF
DNA: TGTGCCAGCAGTGAGACCAGATCTAAAAACATTCAGTACTTC

D: .
V: TRBV20-1
J: TRBJ2-7
size: few
CDR3: CSARARPSYEQYF
DNA: TGCAGTGCTAGAGCCAGGCCCTCCTACGAGCAGTACTTC

D: .
V: TRBV12-3/TRBV12-4
J: TRBJ1-4
size: .
CDR3: CASSLAPDNEKLFF
DNA: TGTGCCAGCAGTTTAGCGCCGGATAATGAAAAACTGTTTTTT

D: .
V: TRBV3-1
J: TRBJ2-7
size: .
CDR3: CASSLALGSYEQYF
DNA: TGTGCCAGCAGCCTCGCATTGGGTTCCTACGAGCAGTACTTC

D: .
V: TRBV5-1
J: TRBJ2-2
size: .
CDR3: CASSSGGLETGELFF
DNA: TGCGCCAGCAGCTCCGGGGGTCTAGAAACCGGGGAGCTGTTTTTT

D: .
V: TRBV12-3/TRBV12-4
J: TRBJ1-2
size: .
CDR3: CASSLDSFSYGYTF
DNA: TGTGCCAGCAGTTTAGACAGTTTTAGCTATGGCTACACCTTC

D: TRBD1
V: TRBV4-3
J: TRBJ2-7
size: few
CDR3: CASSPLTGSSYEQYF
DNA: TGCGCCAGCAGCCCCCTGACAGGGAGCTCCTACGAGCAGTACTTC

D: .
V: TRBV14
J: TRBJ1-1
size: .
CDR3: CASSQDRQSMNTEAFF
DNA: TGTGCCAGCAGCCAAGATAGGCAGTCCATGAACACTGAAGCTTTCTTT

D: TRBD1
V: TRBV4-3
J: TRBJ1-1
size: .
CDR3: CASSQDQGDLASTEAFF
DNA: TGCGCCAGCAGCCAAGATCAGGGGGACCTAGCGAGCACTGAAGCTTTCTTT

D: TRBD1
V: TRBV20-1
J: TRBJ1-4
size: many
CDR3: CSAGTGGWKLFF
DNA: TGCAGTGCCGGGACAGGGGGCTGGAAACTGTTTTTT

D: .
V: TRBV13
J: TRBJ1-2
size: many
CDR3: CASSFLGGQDGYTF
DNA: TGTGCCAGCAGTTTCCTCGGGGGGCAGGATGGCTACACCTTC

D: TRBD1
V: TRBV12-3/TRBV12-4
J: TRBJ2-7
size: few
CDR3: CASSTLGQGTHEQYF
DNA: TGTGCCAGCAGTACACTGGGACAGGGTACGCACGAGCAGTACTTC

D: TRBD2
V: TRBV5-1
J: TRBJ2-5
size: many
CDR3: CASSGGEETQYF
DNA: TGTGCCAGCAGCGGGGGGGAAGAGACCCAGTACTTC

D: .
V: TRBV6-1
J: TRBJ1-3
size: .
CDR3: CASGGVGNTIYF
DNA: TGTGCCAGCGGGGGGGTCGGAAACACCATATATTTT

D: .
V: TRBV15
J: TRBJ2-7
size: few
CDR3: CATSRGDRRHEQYF
DNA: TGTGCCACCAGCAGAGGAGACAGGAGACACGAGCAGTACTTC

D: .
V: TRBV7-2
J: TRBJ1-1
size: many
CDR3: CASSLVYAYEAFF
DNA: TGTGCCAGCAGCTTAGTCTACGCTTACGAAGCTTTCTTT

D: TRBD1
V: TRBV29-1
J: TRBJ2-2
size: many
CDR3: CSAKITGTGTGELFF
DNA: TGCAGCGCAAAAATTACCGGGACAGGGACCGGGGAGCTGTTTTTT

D: .
V: TRBV28
J: TRBJ2-7
size: once
CDR3: CASSLAGIRTHQTYEQYF
DNA: TGTGCCAGCAGTTTAGCGGGGATTCGGACCCATCAGACCTACGAGCAGTACTTC

D: .
V: TRBV9
J: TRBJ2-5
size: .
CDR3: CASSVGLGPQETQYF
DNA: TGTGCCAGCAGCGTAGGCCTAGGGCCCCAAGAGACCCAGTACTTC

D: TRBD1
V: TRBV6-6
J: TRBJ2-1
size: many
CDR3: CASSRQGINEQFF
DNA: TGTGCCAGCAGTAGACAGGGGATCAATGAGCAGTTCTTC

D: TRBD2
V: TRBV6-1
J: TRBJ2-5
size: few
CDR3: CASRGTTQETQYF
DNA: TGTGCCAGCAGAGGGACTACCCAAGAGACCCAGTACTTC

D: .
V: TRBV20-1
J: TRBJ1-1
size: .
CDR3: CSARANRTGTIWPMNTEAFF
DNA: TGCAGTGCTAGAGCAAACCGAACCGGGACAATTTGGCCAATGAACACTGAAGCTTTCTTT

D: .
V: TRBV29-1
J: TRBJ2-2
size: few
CDR3: CSVDRVGTGELFF
DNA: TGCAGCGTTGACAGGGTCGGAACCGGGGAGCTGTTTTTT

D: .
V: TRBV12-3/TRBV12-4
J: TRBJ2-7
size: .
CDR3: CASSPNLSYEQYF
DNA: TGTGCCAGCAGCCCCAATTTGTCCTACGAGCAGTACTTC

D: .
V: TRBV5-1
J: TRBJ2-5
size: few
CDR3: CASSLGSGAQYF
DNA: TGCGCCAGCAGCTTAGGGTCTGGGGCCCAGTACTTC

D: .
V: TRBV10-3
J: TRBJ2-1
size: many
CDR3: CAISGGEDEQFF
DNA: TGTGCCATCAGTGGAGGGGAGGATGAGCAGTTCTTC

D: .
V: TRBV20-1
J: TRBJ2-5
size: .
CDR3: CSAREGGFGETQYF
DNA: TGCAGTGCTAGAGAGGGTGGGTTTGGTGAGACCCAGTACTTC

D: .
V: TRBV7-9
J: TRBJ1-1
size: .
CDR3: CASSGGGYNTEAFF
DNA: TGTGCCAGCAGCGGGGGGGGCTACAACACTGAAGCTTTCTTT

D: TRBD2
V: TRBV7-2
J: TRBJ2-1
size: many
CDR3: CASSSGGGAGDEQFF
DNA: TGTGCCAGCAGCTCCGGCGGGGGGGCCGGAGATGAGCAGTTCTTC

D: .
V: TRBV12-3/TRBV12-4
J: TRBJ1-1
size: few
CDR3: CASSLRASSVGPSTEAFF
DNA: TGTGCCAGCAGTTTACGGGCCAGTTCAGTTGGGCCGAGCACTGAAGCTTTCTTT

D: TRBD1
V: TRBV20-1
J: TRBJ2-4
size: many
CDR3: CSATGRPGQGGIQYF
DNA: TGCAGTGCTACAGGTCGCCCGGGACAGGGGGGCATTCAGTACTTC

D: .
V: TRBV5-5
J: TRBJ2-7
size: few
CDR3: CASSLVWGEGYEQYF
DNA: TGTGCCAGCAGCTTGGTATGGGGGGAAGGGTACGAGCAGTACTTC

D: .
V: TRBV6-1
J: TRBJ2-5
size: few
CDR3: CASSQPGYVETQYF
DNA: TGTGCCAGCAGTCAACCAGGGTATGTGGAGACCCAGTACTTC

D: .
V: TRBV5-5
J: TRBJ2-4
size: .
CDR3: CASSLAVGTSKNIQYF
DNA: TGTGCCAGCAGCTTGGCCGTCGGGACCTCCAAAAACATTCAGTACTTC

D: TRBD1
V: TRBV20-1
J: TRBJ1-1
size: few
CDR3: CSAKGTGLTPNTEAFF
DNA: TGCAGTGCCAAGGGGACAGGACTTACTCCGAACACTGAAGCTTTCTTT

D: .
V: TRBV12-3/TRBV12-4
J: TRBJ1-2
size: many
CDR3: CASSFPPRPGYTF
DNA: TGTGCCAGCAGTTTTCCTCCCCGCCCAGGCTACACCTTC

D: .
V: TRBV6-4
J: TRBJ2-1
size: .
CDR3: CASSDGVTNNEQFF
DNA: TGTGCCAGCAGTGATGGGGTCACAAACAATGAGCAGTTCTTC

D: .
V: TRBV4-2
J: TRBJ2-3
size: .
CDR3: CASSQSHSRPRRGAQYF
DNA: TGTGCCAGCAGCCAATCCCACTCTAGGCCCCGGCGGGGTGCGCAGTATTTT

D: TRBD2
V: TRBV11-3
J: TRBJ2-1
size: .
CDR3: CASSLSGDLSNEQFF
DNA: TGTGCCAGCAGCCTTAGCGGGGATCTGAGCAATGAGCAGTTCTTC

D: .
V: TRBV7-9
J: TRBJ2-1
size: .
CDR3: CASRTTMSHRAYNEQFF
DNA: TGTGCCAGCAGGACGACCATGAGCCATCGAGCCTACAATGAGCAGTTCTTC

D: .
V: TRBV25-1
J: TRBJ2-7
size: many
CDR3: CASSGSTSTRYEQYF
DNA: TGTGCCAGCAGTGGCTCGACATCAACCAGGTACGAGCAGTACTTC

D: TRBD1
V: TRBV9
J: TRBJ2-3
size: .
CDR3: CASSADGTVTDTQYF
DNA: TGTGCCAGCAGCGCCGACGGGACAGTCACAGATACGCAGTATTTT

D: .
V: TRBV18
J: TRBJ2-3
size: .
CDR3: CASSPNTGADTQYF
DNA: TGTGCCAGCTCACCAAATACGGGGGCGGATACGCAGTATTTT